The T cell receptor beta chain under discussion was sequenced for a study of T-cell memory formation after mild COVID-19. In the study overall: TCR clusters largely stayed donor specific. Broader study findings: Clones shrinking between day 15 and 85 showed a balanced CD4/CD8 split, and those that grew later tilted toward CD4+. Nothing confirmed that second-wave clones peaking on day 37 were specific for SARS-CoV-2.

TCRdb independently ran MiXCR on the 5' RACE reads; one entry per CDR3 protein. Found here are nearly 250,000 distinct CDR3 sequences, approximately 15% of them singletons; the top ten hold 2.1%. This clonotype was observed a handful of times. Its specificity is unknown. Germline CDR1 and CDR2: DFQATT and SNEGSKA (reference sequence). V lost 3 bases and J lost 3; bases outside the gene matches: 8. This CDR3 is built from 14 residues. The chain links TRBV20-1 to TRBJ2-7, with TRBD1 identical over 7 bases. Sequencing used PBMCs or a T cell subset sorted from them (not recorded which). This TCR came from an adult woman who had mild COVID-19 (a few samples of this study predate the infection). Cell type and time point are not known. The CDR3: CSASRTGHLYEQYF. The CDR3 coding sequence is TGCAGTGCTAGCCGGACAGGCCACCTCTACGAGCAGTACTTC.